Each of the 27 T cell receptor beta chains below was sequenced from the same sample in a study of regulatory T cells in long-lasting Graves disease. Time point denoted: persistent/refractory GD, antithyroid drugs over 5 years with positive TRAb. PBMC RNA served as the TCR library source. Both iRepertoire HTBI primers and Arm-PCR of CDR3 regions were used to build the TCR beta libraries. TCRdb redid the calling of the multiplex PCR reads with MiXCR, one entry per CDR3 protein. The table includes approximately 360,000 distinct CDR3 sequences, approximately 23% detected once. Sequencing was performed on peripheral blood mononuclear cells (PBMCs), taken when the disease was refractory, from a patient treated with antithyroid drugs. The source of these receptors is a middle-aged woman with Graves disease.

In its sample, this clonotype was seen a few times. The rearrangement links TRBV5-6 to TRBJ1-5; D remains unclear. Germline assignment: CDR1 SGHDT and CDR2 YYEEEE. This CDR3 has 14 residues. V was cut by 0 bases and J by 6 bases, with 10 bases left in between. As DNA, the CDR3 is TGTGCCAGCAGCTTGGGCCCTGCAAGTCAGCCCCAGCATTTT. This translates into CASSLGPASQPQHF.

This clonotype was recorded once. This CDR3 fails to terminate in the conserved phenylalanine or tryptophan, so it likely reflects a read error. The V gene is TRBV19, the J gene TRBJ2-7; 7 positions agree with TRBD1. Germline V gene lookup returns CDR1 LNHDA and CDR2 SQIVND (reference sequence). Trimming at V came to 4 bases and at J to 1 base, leaving 10 bases not matched to a gene. This CDR3 contains 16 residues. The CDR3 DNA reads TGTGCCAGTAGTACTTATACAGGGGACCCATCCTACGAGCAGTACCTC. Amino acid sequence: CASSTYTGDPSYEQYL.

This clonotype was found a few times. V is TRBV12-3 or TRBV12-4 and J is TRBJ2-2, with D maybe TRBD2 (6 bases). CDR3 length: 15 residues. The V gene lost 3 bases and the J gene lost 3 bases, with 11 bases spanning the gap. This CDR3 reads CASSFSGRDTGELFF. In DNA, the CDR3 is TGTGCCAGCAGTTTTTCCGGGAGAGACACCGGGGAGCTGTTTTTT.

To note about this clonotype: Since a far larger clone is one base different, this is likely a read error. J is TRBJ2-7 and V is TRBV11-2; TRBD2 is a possible D gene (5 bases). The CDR3 runs to 12 residues. V was cut by 8 bases and J by 3 bases, with 11 bases left in between. Germline V lookup: CDR1 SGHAT, CDR2 FQNNGV. Here the CDR3 DNA reads TGTGCCAGCGGCCTGGACTTCTACGAGCAGTACTTC. Its protein product is CASGLDFYEQYF.

This clonotype was observed many times. V and J are TRBV28 and TRBJ2-5, with 8 bases aligning to TRBD2. The CDR3 sequence is 13 residues long. Trimming took 6 bases from V and 2 from J; bases not matched to a gene: 2. Per the germline V gene, CDR1 is MDHEN and CDR2 is SYDVKM. The CDR3 DNA reads as TGTGCCAGCAGGGCGGGAGGTCAAGAGACCCAGTACTTC. This gives the protein CASRAGGQETQYF. Supplemented by reference TRBV28 and TRBJ2-5, the full variable domain reads DVKVTQSSRYLVKRTGEKVFLECVQDMDHENMFWYRQDPGLGLRLIYFSYDVKMKEKGDIPEGYSVSREKKERFSLILESASTNQTSMYLCASRAGGQETQYFGPGTRLLVL.

This clonotype was seen ten or more times. This chain uses TRBV12-3 or TRBV12-4 with TRBJ1-1; D is ambiguous. V was pared by 5 bases and J by 3 bases, with 13 bases between. The CDR3 spans 14 residues. Here the CDR3 reads CASSVKQTHTEAFF. CDR3 coding DNA: TGTGCCAGCAGTGTCAAACAGACACACACTGAAGCTTTCTTT.

This clonotype was counted only a few times. The junction departs from germline at one end; a sequencing error may be responsible. The chain is built from TRBV7-9 and TRBJ1-2; no reliable D call. Germline V gene data show CDR1 as SEHNR and CDR2 as FQNEAQ (reference sequence). The CDR3 sequence is 19 residues long. Here the CDR3 DNA reads TGTGCCAGCAGCTTACCAAGAAGTGGGGTACCTTCCCGTAACTATGACTACACCTTC. Translated: CASSLPRSGVPSRNYDYTF.

V gene TRBV28 combines with J gene TRBJ2-1; TRBD2 is a possible D gene (5 bases). V was cut by 5 bases and J by 9 bases, with 11 bases left in between. The germline CDR1 and CDR2 sequences are MDHEN and SYDVKM. This CDR3 has 12 amino acids. CDR3 loop: CASSHRGPEQFF. The CDR3 bases are TGTGCCAGCAGTCATAGAGGGCCTGAGCAGTTCTTC. The full variable domain, its missing parts supplied by reference TRBV28 and TRBJ2-1, is DVKVTQSSRYLVKRTGEKVFLECVQDMDHENMFWYRQDPGLGLRLIYFSYDVKMKEKGDIPEGYSVSREKKERFSLILESASTNQTSMYLCASSHRGPEQFFGPGTRLTVL.

This clonotype has ten or more counts. This sequence joins TRBV7-9 and TRBJ2-5; D gene ambiguous. The CDR3 totals 14 residues. The V and J ends lost 4 bases and 1 base respectively, with 10 bases between them. CDR1 is SEHNR and CDR2 is FQNEAQ in the germline V gene (reference sequence). For the CDR3, the DNA is TGTGCCAGCAGCTCAAGCTTATCCCAAGAGACCCAGTACTTC. Translated: CASSSSLSQETQYF.

The gene calls are TRBV29-1 and TRBJ2-5, with D perhaps matching TRBD2 (5 bases). CDR3 length: 14 amino acids. V was clipped by 7 bases and J by 7 bases, with 22 bases between them. Germline V lookup: CDR1 SQVTM, CDR2 ANQGSEA. Written as DNA, the CDR3 is TGCAGCGGGGCGGGCGGCCTAGCCCTAGGGACCCAGTACTTC. This encodes CSGAGGLALGTQYF.

The chain joins TRBV5-1 to TRBJ1-2, with D hard to call. The CDR3 loop spans 17 amino acids. The germline gives CDR1 SGHRS, CDR2 YFSETQ. V lost 4 bases and J lost 4, with 23 bases in between. The CDR3 coding sequence is TGCGCCAGCAGCGGTACGAGGAGAACCCGAACTTTCTATGGCTACACCTTC. Translated: CASSGTRRTRTFYGYTF. Full variable domain (rest looked up from reference TRBV5-1 and TRBJ1-2): KAGVTQTPRYLIKTRGQQVTLSCSPISGHRSVSWYQQTPGQGLQFLFEYFSETQRNKGNFPGRFSGRQFSNSRSEMNVSTLELGDSALYLCASSGTRRTRTFYGYTFGSGTRLTVV.

V usage is TRBV4-2 and J usage is TRBJ2-1; TRBD2 matches 12 bases. In germline, CDR1 is LGHNA, CDR2 YNFKEQ. This CDR3 spans 17 amino acids. Germline trimming cut 0 bases from V and 6 bases from J; bases unmatched to any gene: 6. The DNA of the CDR3 is TGTGCCAGCAGCCAAGAGCGCTTGGGACTAGCGGGCAATGAGCAGTTCTTC. It is translated as CASSQERLGLAGNEQFF.

A few counts support this clonotype. This is likely a read error, given that the CDR3 carries no conserved phenylalanine or tryptophan at its end. The chain has TRBV29-1 and TRBJ2-5; weak D call: TRBD1 (6 bases). Gene TRBJ2-7 matches the end of the DNA better, so the J call may be wrong. CDR1 and CDR2 from the germline V gene are SQVTM and ANQGSEA. The CDR3 is 13 amino acids. The CDR3 nucleotides read TGCAGCGTTGAAGACAGGGGCAGGGGCGAGCAGTACTCC. Its translation is CSVEDRGRGEQYS.

Here the CDR3 DNA reads TGCAGTGCTAGAGGCGGGGGGGAAGCCAATTCACCCCTCCACTTT. Translated, it gives CSARGGGEANSPLHF. V usage is TRBV20-1 and J usage is TRBJ1-6; TRBD1 is a possible D gene (5 bases). The germline gives CDR1 DFQATT, CDR2 SNEGSKA (reference sequence). Trimming took 1 base from V and 7 from J, leaving 14 bases between them. The CDR3 sequence is 15 residues long.

This clonotype was seen a handful of times. The rearrangement links TRBV20-1 to TRBJ1-5; D gene unclear. The V and J ends lost 6 bases and 3 bases respectively, with 12 bases between them. The CDR3 runs to 13 residues. Germline loops: CDR1 DFQATT, CDR2 SNEGSKA (reference sequence). The CDR3: CSASPQANQPQHF. The CDR3 DNA follows: TGCAGTGCGAGCCCCCAGGCCAATCAGCCCCAGCATTTT.

This clonotype was detected many times. The chain recombines TRBV5-1 with TRBJ1-1; no clear D. V dropped 0 bases and J dropped 2 bases, with 5 bases sitting between them. The CDR3 spans 13 residues. Germline V gene data show CDR1 as SGHRS and CDR2 as YFSETQ. The chain's CDR3 is CASSLGHNTEAFF. The CDR3 region has the DNA TGCGCCAGCAGCTTGGGACACAACACTGAAGCTTTCTTT.

This clonotype was observed many times. This rearrangement joins TRBV7-6 to TRBJ2-7, with TRBD2 identical over 7 bases. The J segment lost 7 bases and the V segment lost 1 base, leaving 13 bases of the junction unmatched. CDR3 length equals 16 residues. The germline gives CDR1 SGHVS, CDR2 FNYEAQ. CDR3 amino acids: CASSLEVAGPVYEQYF. DNA for the CDR3: TGTGCCAGCAGCTTAGAGGTAGCGGGCCCAGTTTATGAGCAGTACTTC.

This clonotype was observed many times. The gene calls are TRBV2 and TRBJ2-5; the D gene could be TRBD1 or TRBD2 (6 bases each). From germline, CDR1 is SNHLY and CDR2 FYNNEI. Deletions cut 11 bases from V and 4 bases from J, with 11 bases between. The CDR3 totals 11 residues. CDR3 in amino acids: CASRGVETQYF. For the CDR3, the DNA is TGTGCCTCTAGGGGGGTAGAGACCCAGTACTTC.

This clonotype was found a few times. The genes are TRBV12-3 or TRBV12-4 and TRBJ2-1, with 7 bases aligning to TRBD2. There are 14 residues in the CDR3. V gave up 7 bases and J gave up 4 bases; unmatched junction bases: 7. CDR3 amino acids: CASNGGRSYNEQFF. For the CDR3, the DNA is TGTGCCAGCAACGGCGGGAGATCATACAATGAGCAGTTCTTC.

Here the CDR3 reads CASRADGTDTQYF. CDR3 nucleotides: TGTGCCAGCAGAGCGGACGGAACAGATACGCAGTATTTT. This chain joins TRBV2 and TRBJ2-3; TRBD2 is a possible D gene (5 bases). V was trimmed by 6 bases and J by 3 bases, leaving 10 bases between them. This CDR3 spans 13 amino acids. The germline V gene encodes CDR1 SNHLY and CDR2 FYNNEI.

In its sample, this clonotype was seen a few times. J is TRBJ2-3 and V is TRBV6-1; TRBD2 matches at 7 bases. This CDR3 is built from 16 residues. V was clipped by 7 bases and J by 8 bases; unmatched bases: 18. CDR1 is MNHNS, CDR2 SASEGT, per germline. As DNA, the CDR3 is TGTGCCAGCACAACACCGTGGCTAGCGGATCCACTTACGCAGTATTTT. It encodes CASTTPWLADPLTQYF.

The chain links TRBV6-5 to TRBJ1-5; D remains unclear. This CDR3 has 12 amino acids. V shed 2 bases and J shed 7 bases, with 6 bases lying between them. The germline V gene has CDR1 MNHEY and CDR2 SVGAGI. CDR3 sequence reads: CASSYRVQPQHF. The CDR3 region has the DNA TGTGCCAGCAGTTACAGGGTACAGCCCCAGCATTTT.

This clonotype was observed a handful of times. The chain has TRBV11-2 and TRBJ2-1; 8 bases match TRBD2. The CDR3 contains 15 residues. J lost 9 bases, V lost 5 bases, and 12 bases had no gene match. Germline-derived CDR1 and CDR2 are SGHAT and FQNNGV. The CDR3 DNA is TGTGCCAGCAGCCGCCGGGAGGGTTCCCCCCCTGAGCAGTTCTTC. It specifies CASSRREGSPPEQFF.

The V call is TRBV13, the J call TRBJ2-2; TRBD2 matches 13 bases. The V gene end was trimmed by 5 bases and the J gene end by 6 bases; junction bases not matched to a gene: 3. Looked up from germline, CDR1 is PRHDT and CDR2 is FYEKMQ (reference sequence). This CDR3 contains 15 residues. This chain's CDR3 is CASSEGTSGAGELFF. CDR3 DNA: TGTGCCAGCAGCGAAGGGACTAGCGGGGCCGGGGAGCTGTTTTTT.

Many counts were recorded for this clonotype. V usage is TRBV19 and J usage is TRBJ2-5; 7 bases align to TRBD2. The junction had 7 bases not matched to a gene; V was cut back by 0 bases and J by 6 bases. Germline V lookup: CDR1 LNHDA, CDR2 SQIVND (reference sequence). The CDR3 has 15 residues. The CDR3 reads CASSIDGGRRKTQYF. CDR3 sequence (DNA): TGTGCCAGTAGTATAGATGGCGGGAGAAGGAAGACCCAGTACTTC.

This clonotype was detected ten times or more. V gene TRBV27 combines with J gene TRBJ2-5; 12 bases line up with TRBD2. J gave up 5 bases and V 5 bases, and 9 bases lay outside the gene matches. Germline CDR1 reads MNHEY; CDR2 reads SMNVEV (reference sequence). This CDR3 region has 16 residues. CDR3 region: CASSAETSGRGETQYF. In DNA, the CDR3 is TGTGCCAGCAGTGCCGAGACTAGCGGGAGAGGTGAGACCCAGTACTTC.

The sample holds many counts of this clonotype. This chain uses TRBV11-2 with TRBJ2-7, with D possibly being TRBD1 or TRBD2 (6 bases each). Trimming left V 6 bases short and J 2 bases short, with 29 bases between. This CDR3 has 19 amino acids. CDR1 is SGHAT, CDR2 FQNNGV, per germline. The CDR3 DNA reads as TGTGCCAGCAGTTCCCATCGGGGGCGAATCTTAAGGGGCGCCTACGAGCAGTACTTC. Translating it yields CASSSHRGRILRGAYEQYF.